Only a few counts were recorded for the clone carrying this T cell receptor (beta chain). Its antigen is still unknown. The data derive from a study of beta chain features in type 1 diabetes. Study-wide results and caveats: For Type 1 diabetes patients, all four CD4+ subsets carried TCRB CDR3s that were moderately but significantly shorter.

Germline CDR1 is SNHLY and CDR2 is FYNNEI. The CDR3 consists of 16 residues. V trimming: 5 bases; J trimming: 5 bases; junction bases outside the gene matches: 12. Isolated RNA was reverse transcribed in full, so expressed TCRB transcripts were sequenced. Data came from immunoSEQ multiplex PCR; TCRdb stores just in-frame clones and leaves some out. The sample has around 150,000 clones; about 9% are singletons. This chain joins TRBV2 and TRBJ2-1, with 7 bases lining up with TRBD2. The sequencing input was central memory CD4+ T cells from blood. The receptor's source is a woman between 18 and 30 years old with type 1 diabetes. CDR3 protein: CASSRGLVGEDNEQFF. DNA for the CDR3: TGTGCCAGCAGTCGAGGACTAGTCGGGGAAGACAATGAGCAGTTCTTC.